This passage covers 12 T cell receptor beta chains from one sample sequenced in a study of blood T cell repertoires in COVID-19. Clones were sequenced by immunoSEQ multiplex PCR, and TCRdb holds only the in-frame ones, with some missing. The table lists about 300,000 clones, just over 85% of them singletons. The sequenced material came from PBMCs or T cells enriched from blood (not recorded which). These receptors came from a man aged 25-40 years who had recovered from COVID-19.

The rearrangement uses TRBV2 and TRBJ2-5; D is possibly TRBD1 (6 bases). Germline V gives CDR1 SNHLY, CDR2 FYNNEI. The V end was cut by 1 base, the J end by 8 bases, with 23 bases between. The CDR3 length is 17 residues. In DNA, the CDR3 is TGTGCCAGCAGTGAAGTTAGGTCAACAGGGAGACCTCATACCCAGTACTTC. This sequence encodes CASSEVRSTGRPHTQYF.

This chain connects TRBV24-1 to TRBJ1-1; TRBD1 matches 10 bases. This CDR3 has 16 amino acids. V was pared by 5 bases and J by 6 bases, with 11 bases of the junction left unmatched. CDR1 is KGHDR, CDR2 SFDVKD, per germline. The CDR3 nucleotides read TGTGCCACCAGTGGGTTGAGGACAGGGGGACACGCTGAAGCTTTCTTT. It specifies CATSGLRTGGHAEAFF.

CDR3 in amino acids: CAISQGDYGYTF. In DNA, the CDR3 is TGTGCCATCAGCCAGGGGGATTATGGCTACACCTTC. This chain links TRBV10-3 with TRBJ1-2, with 7 bases identical to TRBD1. Germline values: CDR1 ENHRY, CDR2 SYGVKD. This CDR3 contains 12 residues. Germline trimming cut 6 bases from V and 5 bases from J; bases unmatched to any gene: 3.

This chain joins TRBV3-1 (or the pseudogene TRBV3-2) and TRBJ2-7, with 12 bases lining up with TRBD2. Per germline, CDR1 LGHDT and CDR2 YNNKEL (reference sequence). This CDR3 has 17 residues. V lost 3 bases to trimming and J lost 6 bases; unmatched junction nucleotides: 12. The CDR3 coding sequence is TGTGCCAGCAGCCAGCAAACTCGACTAGCGGGAGAAGTCGAGCAGTACTTC. This codes for CASSQQTRLAGEVEQYF.

The rearrangement joins TRBV18 to TRBJ2-5; 9 bases align to TRBD2. CDR1 and CDR2 from the germline V gene are KGHSH and LQKENI. The CDR3 extends over 15 amino acids. The junction had 6 bases not matched to a gene; V was cut back by 3 bases and J by 4 bases. The chain's CDR3 is CASSPGTSQAETQYF. The CDR3, as DNA: TGTGCCAGCTCACCCGGGACTAGCCAAGCAGAGACCCAGTACTTC.

The rearrangement links TRBV4-1 to TRBJ2-5, with 8 positions matching TRBD1. In germline, CDR1 is MGHRA, CDR2 YSYEKL. V lost 3 bases and J lost 5; bases outside the gene matches: 11. The length of the CDR3 is 16 residues. CDR3 region: CASSQAPQGAGETQYF. CDR3 nucleotides: TGCGCCAGCAGCCAGGCGCCCCAGGGGGCAGGGGAGACCCAGTACTTC.

The rearrangement uses TRBV5-4 and TRBJ2-7, with 9 positions matching TRBD1. Per the germline V gene, CDR1 is SGHNT and CDR2 is YYREEE (reference sequence). The CDR3 runs 15 residues. The junction had 4 bases not matched to a gene; V was cut back by 1 base and J by 2 bases. DNA of the CDR3: TGTGCCAGCAGCTTGAACCGGGACAGGGCCTACGAGCAGTACTTC. It is translated as CASSLNRDRAYEQYF.

This clone was seen a few times. J is TRBJ2-7 and V is TRBV5-4, with D possibly TRBD1 on 6 matching bases. The ends were cut back, 4 bases at V and 2 bases at J, with 13 bases in the middle. The CDR3 runs to 14 residues. Germline CDR1 and CDR2: SGHNT and YYREEE (reference sequence). CDR3 DNA sequence: TGTGCCAGCAGCCTACCAGGGGTTACCTACGAGCAGTACTTC. Its protein product is CASSLPGVTYEQYF. The variable domain in full, completed from reference TRBV5-4 and TRBJ2-7, reads ETGVTQSPTHLIKTRGQQVTLRCSSQSGHNTVSWYQQALGQGPQFIFQYYREEENGRGNFPPRFSGLQFPNYSSELNVNALELDDSALYLCASSLPGVTYEQYFGPGTRLTVT.

The gene calls are TRBV19 and TRBJ1-3, with D possibly TRBD1 on 5 matching bases. Germline V gene sequence: CDR1 LNHDA, CDR2 SQIVND (reference sequence). This CDR3 contains 13 residues. With 7 bases removed from V and 4 bases from J, the gap between germline ends came to 11 bases. This CDR3 reads CASISREGNTIYF. Here the CDR3 DNA reads TGTGCCAGTATATCCAGGGAAGGAAACACCATATATTTT.

The count of this clone is one. Germline is not matched at one junction end, which may reflect a read error. The genes are TRBV11-3 and TRBJ2-7, with 8 nucleotides matching TRBD1. Germline V gene sequence: CDR1 SGHNT, CDR2 YENEEA. CDR3 length: 12 residues. The CDR3 nucleotides read TGTGCCTCGGGGCAGGGGGCCTACAAGCAGTACTTC. Protein: CASGQGAYKQYF.

The J gene is TRBJ2-1, the V gene TRBV5-1; TRBD2 might be the D (5 bases). V lost 0 bases and J 6 bases, leaving 16 bases between the germline ends. Per the germline V gene, CDR1 is SGHRS and CDR2 is YFSETQ. The CDR3 extends over 16 amino acids. The CDR3 DNA follows: TGCGCCAGCAGCTTGGGTGCCCGGGGTACTACCAATGAGCAGTTCTTC. As protein: CASSLGARGTTNEQFF.

The chain joins TRBV5-1 to TRBJ1-1; unclear D gene. CDR1 is SGHRS, CDR2 YFSETQ, per germline. This CDR3 comprises 16 residues. The V gene lost 0 bases and the J gene lost 1 base, with 13 bases spanning the gap. The CDR3 region is CASSLGSSIRNTEAFF. The DNA of the CDR3 is TGCGCCAGCAGCTTGGGGAGCTCGATTAGGAACACTGAAGCTTTCTTT.